These 14 T cell receptor beta chains share one sample of origin, sequenced in a study of blood T cells in healthy people across ages. For the second PCR, which ran for roughly 7 to 11 cycles, a sample-barcoded 5' primer and a J-beta primer mix were used. In TCRdb, the 5' RACE reads were re-called with MiXCR into one record per CDR3 protein. This table holds about 730,000 distinct CDR3 sequences, approximately 39% found once. The source material was blood. All receptors derive from a woman aged 55-69 years in good health.

The chain links TRBV12-3 or TRBV12-4 to TRBJ2-7, with TRBD2 matching over 9 bases. CDR3 size: 14 residues. V lost 8 bases, J lost 7 bases, and 12 bases stayed unmatched. CDR3 loop: CASGASGEFNEQYF. CDR3 nucleotides: TGTGCCAGCGGTGCTAGCGGGGAATTCAATGAGCAGTACTTC.

This rearrangement joins TRBV3-1 to TRBJ2-1; D may be TRBD1 (8 bases). V was shortened by 4 bases and J by 5 bases, with 18 bases between the two germline ends. Germline lookup yields CDR1 LGHDT and CDR2 YNNKEL (reference sequence). The CDR3 has 16 residues. This CDR3 is CASSLRGDRRNNEQFF. The CDR3 nucleotides read TGTGCCAGCAGCCTCCGGGGGGACAGGAGGAACAATGAGCAGTTCTTC.

This clonotype has just a few counts. This chain links TRBV12-3 or TRBV12-4 with TRBJ1-4; D uncertain. There are 12 residues in the CDR3. V was clipped by 5 bases and J by 7 bases, with 8 bases between them. CDR3: CASSQDPEKLFF. DNA for the CDR3: TGTGCCAGCAGTCAGGACCCTGAAAAACTGTTTTTT.

Concerning this clonotype: The germline gene is not matched at one end of the junction; a read error may be the cause. Here the CDR3 reads CSVWRETQCF. In DNA, the CDR3 is TGCAGCGTTTGGAGGGAGACCCAGTGCTTC. V usage is TRBV29-1 and J usage is TRBJ2-7; a weak D match, TRBD2 (6 bases). CDR1 and CDR2 from the germline V gene are SQVTM and ANQGSEA. There are 10 residues in the CDR3.

V and J are TRBV4-2 and TRBJ2-1; 7 positions match TRBD2. Losses at the gene ends were 0 bases for V and 12 bases for J; bases not matched to a gene: 2. Germline loops: CDR1 LGHNA, CDR2 YNFKEQ. CDR3 length: 12 amino acids. The CDR3 spells CASSQEGGRQFF. CDR3 coding DNA: TGTGCCAGCAGCCAAGAGGGAGGGCGGCAGTTCTTC.

This chain joins TRBV7-2 and TRBJ2-7; TRBD1 matches at 7 bases. V lost 5 bases to trimming and J lost 1 base; unmatched junction nucleotides: 8. The CDR3 covers 15 residues. Germline V gene sequence: CDR1 SGHTA, CDR2 FQGNSA. The CDR3: CASSPRGTESYEQYF. The CDR3 DNA follows: TGTGCCAGCAGCCCAAGGGGGACAGAGTCCTACGAGCAGTACTTC.

V is TRBV6-5 and J is TRBJ2-7; D may be TRBD1 (6 bases). Looked up from germline, CDR1 is MNHEY and CDR2 is SVGAGI. V was cut by 7 bases and J by 1 base, with 11 bases left in between. This CDR3 spans 13 amino acids. The CDR3 is CASTLGGSYEQYF. The CDR3 DNA reads as TGTGCCAGCACTCTAGGGGGATCCTACGAGCAGTACTTC.

The chain uses TRBV28 and TRBJ2-1; unclear D gene. There are 14 residues in the CDR3. V was shortened by 6 bases and J by 4 bases, with 13 bases between the two germline ends. Germline CDR1 reads MDHEN; CDR2 reads SYDVKM. The CDR3 DNA sequence: TGTGCCAGCAGAGGGCCCGCTGCGTACAATGAGCAGTTCTTC. Its protein product is CASRGPAAYNEQFF. Using reference TRBV28 and TRBJ2-1 for the parts outside the CDR3, the full variable domain is DVKVTQSSRYLVKRTGEKVFLECVQDMDHENMFWYRQDPGLGLRLIYFSYDVKMKEKGDIPEGYSVSREKKERFSLILESASTNQTSMYLCASRGPAAYNEQFFGPGTRLTVL.

This chain links TRBV2 with TRBJ2-7; 10 nucleotides line up with TRBD2. Germline assignment: CDR1 SNHLY and CDR2 FYNNEI. V dropped 2 bases and J dropped 7; count of bases not matched to a gene: 8. The CDR3 totals 15 residues. CDR3 nucleotides: TGTGCCAGCAGTGAACTAGCGGGGGACTACAATGAGCAGTACTTC. This codes for CASSELAGDYNEQYF.

This clonotype was detected only once. The chain carries TRBV27 and TRBJ1-5, with 10 bases that match TRBD1. CDR1 and CDR2 (germline): MNHEY, SMNVEV (reference sequence). V was clipped by 6 bases and J by 0 bases; unmatched bases: 8. The CDR3 totals 17 residues. The CDR3 DNA reads TGTGCCAGCAGGCCGACAGGGGGCATGGGTAGCAATCAGCCCCAGCATTTT. Residues: CASRPTGGMGSNQPQHF.

In its sample, this clonotype was seen a few times. The chain combines TRBV7-6 with TRBJ2-7, with 9 bases identical to TRBD2. Per the germline V gene, CDR1 is SGHVS and CDR2 is FNYEAQ. Unmatched junction bases numbered 4, after V lost 0 bases and J lost 1 base. The CDR3 is 16 amino acids. The CDR3 region has the DNA TGTGCCAGCAGCTTAGCAAGTAGCGGGGGTTCCTACGAGCAGTACTTC. This codes for CASSLASSGGSYEQYF.

This clonotype appeared a few times. The rearrangement links TRBV10-3 to TRBJ2-5, with 10 positions matching TRBD2. The J call may not be correct, given that the DNA end is closer to TRBJ2-7. The CDR3 has 13 residues. The germline CDR1 and CDR2 sequences are ENHRY and SYGVKD. This CDR3 reads CAISGLAGDEQYF. The CDR3 nucleotides read TGTGCCATCAGTGGCCTAGCGGGAGACGAGCAGTACTTC.

The J gene is TRBJ1-2, the V gene TRBV4-1; TRBD1 matches at 8 bases. J was trimmed by 4 bases and V by 6 bases; bases with no gene match: 7. Germline values: CDR1 MGHRA, CDR2 YSYEKL. CDR3 length: 14 residues. The CDR3 sequence: CASRLDRATYGYTF. DNA of the CDR3: TGCGCCAGCAGGCTGGACAGGGCGACCTATGGCTACACCTTC.

The rearrangement joins TRBV4-1 to TRBJ2-3; 7 nucleotides line up with TRBD2. The junction had 10 bases not matched to a gene; V was cut back by 0 bases and J by 7 bases. The CDR3 totals 16 residues. Germline V gene sequence: CDR1 MGHRA, CDR2 YSYEKL. CDR3 protein: CASSQDAARGGYTQYF. CDR3 nucleotide sequence: TGCGCCAGCAGCCAAGATGCGGCCCGCGGGGGATATACGCAGTATTTT.